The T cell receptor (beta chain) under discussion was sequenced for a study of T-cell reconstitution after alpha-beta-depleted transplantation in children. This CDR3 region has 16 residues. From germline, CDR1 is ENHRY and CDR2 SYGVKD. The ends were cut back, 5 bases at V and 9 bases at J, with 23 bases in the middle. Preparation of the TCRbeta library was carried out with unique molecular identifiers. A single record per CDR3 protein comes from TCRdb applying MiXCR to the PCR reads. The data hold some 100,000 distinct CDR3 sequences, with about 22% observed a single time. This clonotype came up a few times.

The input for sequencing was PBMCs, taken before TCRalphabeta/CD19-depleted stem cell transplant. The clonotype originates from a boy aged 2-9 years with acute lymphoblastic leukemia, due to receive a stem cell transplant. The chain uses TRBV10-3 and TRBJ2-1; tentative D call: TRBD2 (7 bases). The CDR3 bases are TGTGCCATCAGTCCTAATATAGGGGGGGGTAGGGCTGAGCAGTTCTTC. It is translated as CAISPNIGGGRAEQFF.